A single sample gave rise to the 13 T cell receptor beta chains below, sequenced in a study of cytomegalovirus exposure and HLA in healthy donors. PCR amplification relied on 60 Vbeta primers (plus 13 Jbeta primers). Repertoires were generated with immunoSEQ multiplex PCR, while TCRdb's copy carries only in-frame clones and drops some. The data hold 75,000 to 95,000 clones, with approximately 80% observed a single time. Sequenced input: PBMCs. These receptors all stem from a man in his fifties in good health and CMV-seronegative.

V usage is TRBV11-1 and J usage is TRBJ2-3; D is possibly TRBD2 (5 bases). In germline, CDR1 is SGHAT, CDR2 FQDESV (reference sequence). V dropped 6 bases and J dropped 1 base, with 11 bases sitting between them. CDR3 length: 14 residues. The CDR3 nucleotides are TGTGCCAGCAGAAAAGCGGCTGGCACAGATACGCAGTATTTT. It codes for CASRKAAGTDTQYF.

V is TRBV6-5 and J is TRBJ2-3; 7 nucleotides line up with TRBD2. The CDR3 extends over 16 amino acids. Per the germline V gene, CDR1 is MNHEY and CDR2 is SVGAGI. Trimming cost V 1 base and J 2 bases; bases outside gene matches: 6. This chain's CDR3 is CASSYLGRGNTDTQYF. In DNA form, the CDR3 reads TGTGCCAGCAGTTACTTGGGGCGGGGGAACACAGATACGCAGTATTTT.

The J gene is TRBJ1-4, the V gene TRBV29-1; D might be TRBD1 (6 bases). From germline, CDR1 is SQVTM and CDR2 ANQGSEA. The CDR3 contains 14 residues. Trimming removed 4 bases from V and 8 bases from J, with 17 bases in between. This chain's CDR3 is CSVGTVIVWEKLFF. The CDR3 nucleotides read TGCAGCGTTGGGACAGTTATCGTATGGGAAAAACTGTTTTTT.

This sequence joins TRBV19 and TRBJ1-4; 10 bases agree with TRBD1. Germline loops: CDR1 LNHDA, CDR2 SQIVND (reference sequence). The ends lost 6 bases at V and 8 bases at J; junction bases unmatched: 3. The CDR3 contains 13 residues. CDR3 protein: CASRRDRGEKLFF. The CDR3 bases are TGTGCCAGTAGGAGGGACAGGGGCGAAAAACTGTTTTTT.

DNA for the CDR3: TGTGCCAGCAGCGCCGGATTTTTACAGGGCGGCTACACCTTC. Its protein is CASSAGFLQGGYTF. The chain couples TRBV9 to TRBJ1-2; the D gene is possibly TRBD1 (6 bases). The CDR3 length is 14 residues. CDR1 is SGDLS, CDR2 YYNGEE, per germline. Trimming pared 3 bases from V and 8 bases from J, leaving 17 bases between.

This chain links TRBV28 with TRBJ1-2; 8 bases map to TRBD1. Germline CDR1 MDHEN, CDR2 SYDVKM. This CDR3 is 14 amino acids long. The junction had 7 bases not matched to a gene; V was cut back by 8 bases and J by 2 bases. CDR3 coding DNA: TGTGCCAGCTTACTGACAGGGGTGAACTATGGCTACACCTTC. Translated, it gives CASLLTGVNYGYTF.

With respect to this clone: A far larger clone is off by one base, so a read error is likely. The V call is TRBV4-2, the J call TRBJ1-1, with a weak D call TRBD1 (5 bases). V was cut by 1 base and J by 5 bases, with 11 bases left in between. The CDR3 is 14 residues long. CDR1 is LGHNA and CDR2 is YNFKEQ in the germline V gene. CDR3 DNA sequence: TGTGCCAGCAGCCAAGCGGAGGGGTTGACTGAAGCTTTCTTT. It is translated as CASSQAEGLTEAFF.

There are a few counts of this clone. The chain uses TRBV7-9 and TRBJ1-2, with D unclear. This CDR3 spans 15 amino acids. V was trimmed by 1 base and J by 1 base, leaving 10 bases between them. Per the germline V gene, CDR1 is SEHNR and CDR2 is FQNEAQ (reference sequence). CDR3 region: CASSLVTAGNYGYTF. In nucleotides, the CDR3 is TGTGCCAGCAGCTTAGTGACCGCGGGTAACTATGGCTACACCTTC.

J is TRBJ2-1 and V is TRBV18; the match to TRBD2 covers 12 bases. V shed 0 bases, J shed 7 bases, and the junction held 4 bases outside the gene matches. Germline values: CDR1 KGHSH, CDR2 LQKENI. The CDR3 is 16 residues long. CDR3 DNA: TGTGCCAGCTCACCACCAACTAGCGGGGGGCGAAATGAGCAGTTCTTC. Its translation: CASSPPTSGGRNEQFF.

The J gene is TRBJ2-1, the V gene TRBV7-2; 12 nucleotides match TRBD2. V lost 2 bases and J lost 6; bases outside the gene matches: 14. Per the germline V gene, CDR1 is SGHTA and CDR2 is FQGNSA. The length of the CDR3 is 19 residues. The CDR3 nucleotides are TGTGCCAGCAGCTTAACCTTATCTAGCGGGGGGGCGGGAATCAATGAGCAGTTCTTC. Protein product: CASSLTLSSGGAGINEQFF.

This rearrangement joins TRBV7-9 to TRBJ2-1, with TRBD2 matching 9 bases. The V gene end was trimmed by 5 bases and the J gene end by 9 bases; junction bases not matched to a gene: 11. Per germline, CDR1 SEHNR and CDR2 FQNEAQ (reference sequence). This CDR3 comprises 15 residues. CDR3 nucleotides: TGTGCCAGCAGCCCAGAGGCGGGGGGGCCAAGTGAGCAGTTCTTC. Amino acids: CASSPEAGGPSEQFF.

This clone was observed a handful of times. The V and J genes are TRBV6-5 and TRBJ1-3; D not resolved. The CDR3 has 13 residues. Germline V lookup: CDR1 MNHEY, CDR2 SVGAGI. Trimming removed 7 bases from V and 2 bases from J, with 9 bases in between. CDR3 nucleotide sequence: TGTGCCAGCACTCCGGGGACTGGAAACACCATATATTTT. It yields the protein CASTPGTGNTIYF.

The gene calls are TRBV29-1 and TRBJ2-1; TRBD1 matches 11 bases. This CDR3 has 14 amino acids. V lost 4 bases and J lost 7; bases outside the gene matches: 6. CDR1 and CDR2 (germline): SQVTM, ANQGSEA. The CDR3 sequence is CSVVDRGLGNEQFF. The DNA of the CDR3 is TGCAGCGTTGTGGACAGGGGGCTGGGGAATGAGCAGTTCTTC.